This entry lists 30 T cell receptor beta chains sequenced from one sample in a study of cytomegalovirus exposure and HLA in healthy donors. 13 Jbeta primers and 60 Vbeta primers were used for the PCR. Here immunoSEQ multiplex PCR was the method, and the copy in TCRdb shows in-frame clones only, minus some. The data show 120,000 to 150,000 clones, 73% seen once. The sequenced sample was PBMCs. These receptors all stem from a woman between 40 and 55 years old in good health and CMV-seronegative.

This chain links TRBV6-6 with TRBJ1-4; perhaps TRBD1 as D (5 bases). CDR3 length: 16 residues. V dropped 0 bases and J dropped 6 bases, with 14 bases sitting between them. Looked up from germline, CDR1 is MNHNY and CDR2 is SVGAGI (reference sequence). In DNA, the CDR3 is TGTGCCAGCAGTTACTCGAACTTCGGGGGAGATGAAAAACTGTTTTTT. The encoded protein is CASSYSNFGGDEKLFF.

This chain uses TRBV11-2 with TRBJ1-5; TRBD1 agrees at 7 bases. This CDR3 is 15 amino acids long. Trimming cost V 5 bases and J 7 bases; bases outside gene matches: 11. Germline V gene data show CDR1 as SGHAT and CDR2 as FQNNGV. The CDR3 reads CASSPRTGDGQPQHF. The CDR3, as DNA: TGTGCCAGCAGCCCTCGTACAGGGGACGGGCAGCCCCAGCATTTT.

The chain links TRBV29-1 to TRBJ2-3; D call uncertain. The V gene's germline CDR1 is SQVTM and CDR2 ANQGSEA. The CDR3 spans 13 residues. The V end was cut by 7 bases, the J end by 0 bases, with 11 bases between. This CDR3 reads CSAKQRSTDTQYF. The CDR3 region has the DNA TGCAGCGCCAAACAGAGAAGCACAGATACGCAGTATTTT.

The chain has TRBV5-5 and TRBJ2-1; weak D call: TRBD1 (6 bases). Germline CDR1 is SGHKS and CDR2 is YYEKEE (reference sequence). This CDR3 is 16 amino acids long. Trimming shortened V by 4 bases and J by 4 bases, and 18 bases separated the two germline ends. The CDR3 nucleotides are TGTGCCAGCAGCCCCGAAGACAGGCCCATTTACAATGAGCAGTTCTTC. Encoded protein: CASSPEDRPIYNEQFF.

The chain joins TRBV29-1 to TRBJ1-2; TRBD1 might be the D (6 bases). This CDR3 is 13 amino acids long. Trimming removed 7 bases from V and 6 bases from J, with 18 bases in between. Germline V lookup: CDR1 SQVTM, CDR2 ANQGSEA. CDR3 loop: CSGRLADRNGYTF. CDR3 in DNA: TGCAGCGGTAGACTAGCAGACAGGAATGGCTACACCTTC.

CDR3 residues: CASSSQGLVDYEQYV. For the CDR3, the DNA is TGTGCCAGTAGTTCACAGGGTCTGGTAGACTACGAGCAGTACGTC. The chain uses TRBV19 and TRBJ2-7; the D gene is possibly TRBD1 (6 bases). Deletions cut 5 bases from V and 3 bases from J, with 17 bases between. CDR3 length: 15 amino acids. Germline V gives CDR1 LNHDA, CDR2 SQIVND (reference sequence).

The chain has TRBV19 and TRBJ1-2; D is undetermined. Germline V gene sequence: CDR1 LNHDA, CDR2 SQIVND (reference sequence). The CDR3 runs 17 residues. The V end lost 5 bases, the J end lost 4 bases, and 23 bases lay between the germline ends. CDR3 loop: CASSPRHTLVEVYGYTF. The CDR3 DNA follows: TGTGCCAGTAGTCCGCGACATACCCTGGTAGAAGTCTATGGCTACACCTTC.

This clone was seen only once. This chain connects TRBV7-8 to TRBJ1-5, with D possibly being TRBD1 (5 bases). This CDR3 spans 17 amino acids. Germline values: CDR1 SGHVS, CDR2 FQNEAQ. The V end was cut by 0 bases, the J end by 3 bases, with 15 bases between. The CDR3 nucleotides read TGTGCCAGCAGCTTAGCGCGCGTAGGGGATGCCAATCAGCCCCAGCATTTT. Its translation is CASSLARVGDANQPQHF.

This chain connects TRBV9 to TRBJ1-6; D gene unclear. Trimming stripped 0 bases from V and 7 bases from J, with 11 bases between. Germline V gene sequence: CDR1 SGDLS, CDR2 YYNGEE. CDR3 size: 15 residues. The CDR3 protein is CASSVAWQANSPLHF. The DNA of the CDR3 is TGTGCCAGCAGCGTAGCGTGGCAGGCAAATTCACCCCTCCACTTT. Combining the CDR3 with reference TRBV9 and TRBJ1-6 gives the whole variable domain DSGVTQTPKHLITATGQRVTLRCSPRSGDLSVYWYQQSLDQGLQFLIQYYNGEERAKGNILERFSAQQFPDLHSELNLSSLELGDSALYFCASSVAWQANSPLHFGNGTRLTVT.

J is TRBJ2-1 and V is TRBV18; D is ambiguous. Germline CDR1 reads KGHSH; CDR2 reads LQKENI. V was shortened by 1 base and J by 10 bases, with 11 bases between the two germline ends. The CDR3 runs to 13 residues. CDR3 protein: CASSPRTADEQFF. The CDR3 DNA reads as TGTGCCAGCTCACCACGAACAGCAGACGAGCAGTTCTTC.

This clone has a single count. This chain links TRBV7-2 with TRBJ1-3; D is uncertain. Germline lookup yields CDR1 SGHTA and CDR2 FQGNSA. The CDR3 length is 14 residues. The V end lost 1 base, the J end lost 2 bases, and 6 bases lay between the germline ends. The CDR3 spells CASSLVRAGNTIYF. CDR3 sequence (DNA): TGTGCCAGCAGCTTAGTCCGGGCTGGAAACACCATATATTTT. Using reference TRBV7-2 and TRBJ1-3 for the parts outside the CDR3, the full variable domain is GAGVSQSPSNKVTEKGKDVELRCDPISGHTALYWYRQSLGQGLEFLIYFQGNSAPDKSGLPSDRFSAERTGGSVSTLTIQRTQQEDSAVYLCASSLVRAGNTIYFGEGSWLTVV.

The chain carries TRBV2 and TRBJ1-5; the D gene is possibly TRBD1 (5 bases). V lost 7 bases, J lost 0 bases, and 16 bases lay in between. Germline V gene data show CDR1 as SNHLY and CDR2 as FYNNEI. The length of the CDR3 is 16 residues. CDR3 sequence (DNA): TGTGCCAGCACCCGAGGCAGGGCCGTTAGCAATCAGCCCCAGCATTTT. This codes for CASTRGRAVSNQPQHF.

The sample holds a few counts of this clone. This sequence joins TRBV5-1 and TRBJ2-1; 9 nucleotides agree with TRBD2. Per germline, CDR1 SGHRS and CDR2 YFSETQ. CDR3 size: 17 residues. V lost 2 bases, J lost 3 bases, and 9 bases stayed unmatched. The CDR3 DNA reads TGCGCCAGCAGCTTAGGCGGGGGGGCTCATGACTACAATGAGCAGTTCTTC. This encodes CASSLGGGAHDYNEQFF.

CDR3 in DNA: TGTGCCAGCAGCTTGCAGGGGGCGGGCACTGAAGCTTTCTTT. Amino acids: CASSLQGAGTEAFF. The rearrangement links TRBV5-4 to TRBJ1-1; 8 nucleotides match TRBD1. From germline, CDR1 is SGHNT and CDR2 YYREEE (reference sequence). The CDR3 is 14 amino acids. Germline trimming cut 1 base from V and 4 bases from J; bases unmatched to any gene: 3.

V and J are TRBV5-1 and TRBJ1-1; 10 bases line up with TRBD1. The CDR3 runs to 15 residues. Germline loops: CDR1 SGHRS, CDR2 YFSETQ. The ends lost 4 bases at V and 5 bases at J; junction bases unmatched: 8. The CDR3 DNA sequence: TGCGCCAGCAGCGCCGACAGGGGGCGCGGAACTGAAGCTTTCTTT. Encoded protein: CASSADRGRGTEAFF.

The chain links TRBV12-2 to TRBJ2-7; TRBD2 reflects the table's D call only, with no check against the DNA. TRBV12-2 is a listed pseudogene. The CDR3 runs to 18 residues. This chain's CDR3 is CASRLVVGPPDFTYEQYF. CDR3 DNA sequence: TGTGCAAGTCGCTTAGTGGTCGGTCCACCGGACTTTACCTACGAGCAGTACTTC.

This clone occurred a few times. The chain links TRBV6-6 to TRBJ1-2; no definite D call. Germline V gene sequence: CDR1 MNHNY, CDR2 SVGAGI (reference sequence). This CDR3 is built from 16 residues. V was clipped by 7 bases and J by 0 bases, with 18 bases between them. CDR3: CASTAPSQSTNYGYTF. The CDR3 DNA reads TGTGCCAGCACCGCCCCATCACAGTCCACTAACTATGGCTACACCTTC.

This rearrangement joins TRBV4-3 to TRBJ2-1; 7 bases align to TRBD1. CDR1 is LGHNA and CDR2 is YSLEER in the germline V gene. J was trimmed by 7 bases and V by 0 bases; bases with no gene match: 9. This CDR3 has 16 amino acids. The chain's CDR3 is CASSQESYGTANEQFF. In nucleotides, the CDR3 is TGCGCCAGCAGCCAAGAGAGCTATGGGACAGCTAATGAGCAGTTCTTC.

The genes are TRBV2 and TRBJ2-4; tentatively, D is TRBD1 (5 bases). Germline-derived CDR1 and CDR2 are SNHLY and FYNNEI. The CDR3 loop spans 14 amino acids. The V and J ends lost 5 bases and 1 base respectively, with 9 bases between them. CDR3 region: CASSIRQAKNIQYF. The CDR3 region has the DNA TGTGCCAGCAGTATCAGACAGGCCAAAAACATTCAGTACTTC.

This clone has a handful of counts. The chain couples TRBV4-2 to TRBJ1-2, with D possibly TRBD1 on 6 matching bases. Germline V gives CDR1 LGHNA, CDR2 YNFKEQ. The length of the CDR3 is 12 residues. Trimming removed 5 bases from V and 8 bases from J, with 12 bases in between. The CDR3 DNA is TGTGCCAGCAGCAACACAGGGCGAGGCTACACCTTC. Its protein product is CASSNTGRGYTF.

This sequence joins TRBV28 and TRBJ2-7; 7 bases fit TRBD2. CDR3 length: 14 residues. Germline V gene lookup returns CDR1 MDHEN and CDR2 SYDVKM. V lost 2 bases, J lost 0 bases, and 1 base stayed unmatched. CDR3 residues: CASSLGGGSYEQYV. Written as DNA, the CDR3 is TGTGCCAGCAGTTTAGGCGGGGGCTCCTACGAGCAGTACGTC.

The chain joins TRBV7-2 to TRBJ2-7; 8 nucleotides align to TRBD1. Germline CDR1 SGHTA, CDR2 FQGNSA. V trimming: 5 bases; J trimming: 4 bases; junction bases outside the gene matches: 10. The CDR3 contains 15 residues. The CDR3 is CASSQRDRRRYEQYV. The CDR3 nucleotides are TGTGCCAGCAGCCAGAGGGACAGGAGAAGATACGAGCAGTACGTC.

This chain joins TRBV4-2 and TRBJ2-2, with 7 bases that match TRBD1. Trimming took 1 base from V and 2 from J; bases not matched to a gene: 10. The CDR3 is made up of 18 amino acids. CDR1 is LGHNA and CDR2 is YNFKEQ in the germline V gene. The CDR3 sequence is CASSQVRGGRGNTGELFF. The CDR3, as DNA: TGTGCCAGCAGCCAAGTGAGAGGGGGCAGGGGTAACACCGGGGAGCTGTTTTTT.

This clone has only a few counts. This chain joins TRBV5-1 and TRBJ1-1; unclear D gene. Trimming took 7 bases from V and 5 from J, leaving 18 bases between them. Germline V gene lookup returns CDR1 SGHRS and CDR2 YFSETQ. The CDR3 runs to 14 residues. The DNA of the CDR3 is TGCGCCAGCTCTTCCGGTCCCTCGGGAACTGAAGCTTTCTTT. As protein: CASSSGPSGTEAFF.

This chain joins TRBV15 and TRBJ1-4, with D possibly TRBD1 on 6 matching bases. Trimming stripped 1 base from V and 4 bases from J, with 16 bases between. The CDR3 extends over 17 amino acids. Germline CDR1 reads LNHNV; CDR2 reads YYDKDF (reference sequence). CDR3 sequence: CATSRGPGTPNNEKLFF. In DNA form, the CDR3 reads TGTGCCACCAGCAGAGGGCCCGGGACACCTAATAATGAAAAACTGTTTTTT. The full variable domain, its missing parts supplied by reference TRBV15 and TRBJ1-4, is DAMVIQNPRYQVTQFGKPVTLSCSQTLNHNVMYWYQQKSSQAPKLLFHYYDKDFNNEADTPDNFQSRRPNTSFCFLDIRSPGLGDTAMYLCATSRGPGTPNNEKLFFGSGTQLSVL.

This clone was detected a few times. The rearrangement links TRBV4-1 to TRBJ2-7, with unresolved D. Germline CDR1 and CDR2: MGHRA and YSYEKL. This CDR3 is 13 amino acids long. V gave up 1 base and J gave up 2 bases, with 6 bases separating them. CDR3 DNA sequence: TGCGCCAGCAGCCAAGGTCAGGCCTACGAGCAGTACTTC. It codes for CASSQGQAYEQYF.

This clone was found a few times. The rearrangement links TRBV29-1 to TRBJ1-1; D is undetermined. V was cut by 7 bases and J by 2 bases, with 14 bases left in between. CDR1 and CDR2 (germline): SQVTM, ANQGSEA. The CDR3 extends over 13 amino acids. CDR3: CSGIPEINTEAFF. CDR3 bases: TGCAGCGGCATACCGGAGATAAACACTGAAGCTTTCTTT.

The chain joins TRBV28 to TRBJ1-2; 9 nucleotides match TRBD1. With 6 bases clipped from V and 4 bases from J, the junction kept 6 bases outside the gene matches. The length of the CDR3 is 14 residues. Germline values: CDR1 MDHEN, CDR2 SYDVKM. In nucleotides, the CDR3 is TGTGCCAGCAGCCCCGGGACAGGGTCCTATGGCTACACCTTC. It encodes CASSPGTGSYGYTF.

Only a few counts were recorded for this clone. This chain connects TRBV14 to TRBJ1-6; D gene uncertain. This CDR3 comprises 19 residues. In germline, CDR1 is SGHDN, CDR2 FVKESK. The V and J ends lost 1 base and 4 bases respectively, with 20 bases between them. The CDR3: CASSQVVRSIQNYNSPLHF. The CDR3 DNA is TGTGCCAGCAGCCAAGTCGTACGCTCGATCCAGAATTATAATTCACCCCTCCACTTT.

V and J are TRBV4-2 and TRBJ2-2, with D maybe TRBD1 (5 bases). The CDR3 has 17 amino acids. Per the germline V gene, CDR1 is LGHNA and CDR2 is YNFKEQ. The V end was cut by 0 bases, the J end by 6 bases, with 17 bases between. The CDR3 sequence is CASSQDLGSQGSGELFF. In nucleotides, the CDR3 is TGTGCCAGCAGCCAAGACCTTGGGTCCCAGGGCTCCGGGGAGCTGTTTTTT.